Listed below are T cell receptor beta chains from one sample, sequenced in a study of PD-L1 blockade in urothelial cancer. Clones were read by immunoSEQ multiplex PCR, and TCRdb kept only the in-frame ones, dropping some. Here the sample spans some 90,000 clones, around 89% being singletons. The specimen comprised PBMCs, sampled around atezolizumab (anti-PD-L1) treatment. These receptor sequences come from a woman of 80 years or more with urothelial cancer. CDR3s include the opening cysteine and the closing phenylalanine or tryptophan. A D gene is named only where the DNA matches it firmly. Size is stated for part of the rows, as once, few or many counts, or as a class when the clone is expanded.

TRBJ1-6,TRBD1,TRBV5-1,14,-,TGCGCCAGCAGCTGGACAGGGGGAAATTCACCCCTCCACTTT,CASSWTGGNSPLHF
TRBJ1-2,TRBD1,TRBV19,15,once,TGTGCCAGTAGTATAGGTTCGGGACAGGACTATGGCTACACCTTC,CASSIGSGQDYGYTF
TRBJ1-5,TRBD1,TRBV19,20,-,TGTGCCAGTACCCGAATCCCGGGACAGGGTTTGGGATCGGGCAATCAGCCCCAGCATTTT,CASTRIPGQGLGSGNQPQHF
TRBJ2-7,TRBD2,TRBV28,14,-,TGTGCCAGCACGGGAGGGGCCGATTTCTACGAGCAGTACTTC,CASTGGADFYEQYF
TRBJ2-4,-,TRBV25-1,14,-,TGTGCCAGCAGTGATCCCGGGGCCAAAAACATTCAGTACTTC,CASSDPGAKNIQYF
TRBJ1-1,TRBD1,TRBV5-8,15,-,TGTGCCAGCAGCACTGGACAGGGGGCAGGGACTGAAGCTTTCTTT,CASSTGQGAGTEAFF
TRBJ2-1,TRBD1,TRBV10-2,13,-,TGCGCCAGCAGGGGACAGGGCAGGGATGAGCAGTTCTTC,CASRGQGRDEQFF
TRBJ1-5,TRBD1,TRBV6-5,14,-,TGTGCCAGCAGTTTCGGACAGGGTAATCAGCCCCAGCATTTT,CASSFGQGNQPQHF
TRBJ2-7,TRBD2,TRBV9,16,-,TGTGCCAGCAGCGTTTGGACTAGCGGGTCTTCGCGCGAGCAGTACTTC,CASSVWTSGSSREQYF
TRBJ2-7,-,TRBV11-2,15,once,TGTGCCAGCAGCTTGGACAGCGCAAACCTCTACGAGCAGTACTTC,CASSLDSANLYEQYF
TRBJ1-1,-,TRBV30,12,-,TGTGCCTGGAGTTTACCGCGGACTGAAGCTTTCTTT,CAWSLPRTEAFF
TRBJ2-1,-,TRBV9,14,-,TGTGCCAGCAGCGTACAGGGCAGGGGAAATGAGCAGTTCTTC,CASSVQGRGNEQFF
TRBJ1-1,-,TRBV6-6,13,once,TGTGCCAGCATTAAACCGGGGAACACTGAAGCTTTCTTT,CASIKPGNTEAFF
TRBJ2-7,TRBD2,TRBV15,15,-,TGTGCCACCAGCAGAGTAGCGGGAGAGCCGTACGAGCAGTACTTC,CATSRVAGEPYEQYF
TRBJ2-4,-,TRBV5-1,15,-,TGCGCCAGCAGCTTGGGACTACAAACGGGGAACATTCAGTACTTC,CASSLGLQTGNIQYF
TRBJ1-2,-,TRBV4-1,17,-,TGCGCCAGCAGCCAGGAGTTTCGGGGAACGGGAAGCTATGGCTACACCTTC,CASSQEFRGTGSYGYTF
TRBJ2-1,TRBD2,TRBV5-1,15,-,TGCGCCAGCAGCTTGGAGCTAGCGGGAGGCAATGAGCAGTTCTTC,CASSLELAGGNEQFF
TRBJ1-2,-,TRBV6-1,14,once,TGTGCCAGCAGACCGCCCGGGGTTAACTATGGCTACACCTTC,CASRPPGVNYGYTF
TRBJ2-1,TRBD1,TRBV19,16,-,TGTGCCAGTAGTCCGAGGGACAGGGGAGCGAAGAATGAGCAGTTCTTC,CASSPRDRGAKNEQFF